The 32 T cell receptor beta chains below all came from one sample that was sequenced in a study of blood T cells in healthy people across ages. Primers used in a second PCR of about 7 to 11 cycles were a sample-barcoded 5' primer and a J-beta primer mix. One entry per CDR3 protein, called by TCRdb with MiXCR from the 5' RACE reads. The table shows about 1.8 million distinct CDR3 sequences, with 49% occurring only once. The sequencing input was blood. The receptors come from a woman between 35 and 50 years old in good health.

In DNA form, the CDR3 reads TGCAGTGCTCCCACCGGGCAGGGGAGGGGCGAGCAGTACTTC. The encoded protein is CSAPTGQGRGEQYF. The chain uses TRBV20-1 and TRBJ2-7, with a weak D call TRBD2 (7 bases). CDR1 is DFQATT and CDR2 is SNEGSKA in the germline V gene (reference sequence). Trimming left V 5 bases short and J 6 bases short, with 20 bases between. The CDR3 has 14 residues.

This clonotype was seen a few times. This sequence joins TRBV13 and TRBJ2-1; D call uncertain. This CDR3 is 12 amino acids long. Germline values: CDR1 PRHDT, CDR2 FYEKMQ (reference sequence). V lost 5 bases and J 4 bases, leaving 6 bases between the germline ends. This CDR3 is CASSTYYNEQFF. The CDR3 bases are TGTGCCAGCAGCACCTATTACAATGAGCAGTTCTTC.

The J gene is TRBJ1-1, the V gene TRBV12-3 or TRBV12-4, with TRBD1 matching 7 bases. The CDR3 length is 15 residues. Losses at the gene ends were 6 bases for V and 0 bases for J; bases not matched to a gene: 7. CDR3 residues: CASSQTGDLNTEAFF. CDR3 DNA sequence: TGTGCCAGCAGCCAAACAGGGGACTTGAACACTGAAGCTTTCTTT.

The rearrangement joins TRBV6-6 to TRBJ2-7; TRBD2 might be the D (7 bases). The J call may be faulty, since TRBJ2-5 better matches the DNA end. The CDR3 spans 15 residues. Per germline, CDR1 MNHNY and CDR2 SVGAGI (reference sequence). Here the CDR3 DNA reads TGTGCCAGCAGTTACTCGGTGCGGGGGCTTGAGACCCAGTACTTC. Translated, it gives CASSYSVRGLETQYF.

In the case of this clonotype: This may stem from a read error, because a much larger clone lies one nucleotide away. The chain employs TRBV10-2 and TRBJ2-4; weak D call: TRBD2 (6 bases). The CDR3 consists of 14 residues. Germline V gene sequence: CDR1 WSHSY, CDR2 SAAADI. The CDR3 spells CAGSVSPGENIQYF. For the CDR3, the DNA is TGCGCCGGCAGTGTATCGCCGGGAGAAAACATTCAGTACTTC.

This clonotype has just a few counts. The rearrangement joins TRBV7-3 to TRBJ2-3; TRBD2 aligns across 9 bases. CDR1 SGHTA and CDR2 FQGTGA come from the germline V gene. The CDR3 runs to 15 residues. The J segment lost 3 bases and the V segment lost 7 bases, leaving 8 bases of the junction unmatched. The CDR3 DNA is TGTGCCAGCACCAAGAGCGGGGGGCGGACAGATACGCAGTATTTT. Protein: CASTKSGGRTDTQYF.

This CDR3 reads CASSPFRVSTDTQYF. As DNA, the CDR3 is TGTGCCAGCAGCCCTTTCCGGGTTAGCACAGATACGCAGTATTTT. This chain connects TRBV7-2 to TRBJ2-3; D uncertain. The CDR3 length is 15 residues. The germline V gene encodes CDR1 SGHTA and CDR2 FQGNSA. Trimming left V 5 bases short and J 0 bases short, with 12 bases between.

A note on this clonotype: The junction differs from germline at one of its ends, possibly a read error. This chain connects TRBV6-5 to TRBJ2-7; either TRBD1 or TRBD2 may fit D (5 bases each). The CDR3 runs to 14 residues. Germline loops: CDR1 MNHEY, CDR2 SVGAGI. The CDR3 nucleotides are TGTGCCAGCAGGGGGACGGGGAGCTCCCACGAGCAGTACTTC. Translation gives CASRGTGSSHEQYF.

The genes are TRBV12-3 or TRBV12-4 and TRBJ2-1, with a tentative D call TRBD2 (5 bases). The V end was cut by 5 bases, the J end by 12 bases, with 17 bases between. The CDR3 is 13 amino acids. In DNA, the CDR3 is TGTGCCAGCAGTCCCCAGACTACAATGGGGCAGTTCTTC. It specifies CASSPQTTMGQFF.

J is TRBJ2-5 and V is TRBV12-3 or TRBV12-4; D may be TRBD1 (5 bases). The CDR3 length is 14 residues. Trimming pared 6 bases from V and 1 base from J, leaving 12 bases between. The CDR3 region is CASRLRQTQETQYF. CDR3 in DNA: TGTGCCAGCAGGCTTAGACAGACCCAAGAGACCCAGTACTTC.

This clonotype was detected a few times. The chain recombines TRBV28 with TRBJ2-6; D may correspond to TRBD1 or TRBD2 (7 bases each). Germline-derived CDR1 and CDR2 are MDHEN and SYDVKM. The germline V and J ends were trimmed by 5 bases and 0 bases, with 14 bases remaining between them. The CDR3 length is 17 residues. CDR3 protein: CASSPSRGGSGANVLTF. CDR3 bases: TGTGCCAGCAGTCCCTCCAGGGGGGGCTCTGGGGCCAACGTCCTGACTTTC.

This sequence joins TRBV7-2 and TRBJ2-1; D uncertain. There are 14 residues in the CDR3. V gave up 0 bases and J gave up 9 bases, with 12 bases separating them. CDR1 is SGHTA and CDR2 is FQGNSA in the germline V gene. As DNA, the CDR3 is TGTGCCAGCAGCTTAGCCTCTAGTCCCGGTGAGCAGTTCTTC. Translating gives CASSLASSPGEQFF.

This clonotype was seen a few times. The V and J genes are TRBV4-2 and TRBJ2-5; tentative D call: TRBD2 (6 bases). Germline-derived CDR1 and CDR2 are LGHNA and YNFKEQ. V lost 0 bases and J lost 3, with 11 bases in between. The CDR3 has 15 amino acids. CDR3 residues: CASSQEGGGKETQYF. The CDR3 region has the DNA TGTGCCAGCAGCCAAGAAGGAGGCGGGAAAGAGACCCAGTACTTC.

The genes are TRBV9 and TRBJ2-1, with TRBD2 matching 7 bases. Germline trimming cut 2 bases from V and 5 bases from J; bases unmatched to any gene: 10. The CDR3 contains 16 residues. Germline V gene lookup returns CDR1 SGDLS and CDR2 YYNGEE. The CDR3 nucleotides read TGTGCCAGCAGCGTCCACCCTGGGGGGGGTCACAATGAGCAGTTCTTC. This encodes CASSVHPGGGHNEQFF.

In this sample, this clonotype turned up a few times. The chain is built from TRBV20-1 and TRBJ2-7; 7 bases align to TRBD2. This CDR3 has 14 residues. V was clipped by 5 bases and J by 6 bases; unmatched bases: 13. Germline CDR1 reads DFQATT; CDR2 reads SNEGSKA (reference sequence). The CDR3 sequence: CSARDEGGSREQYF. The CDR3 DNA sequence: TGCAGTGCTCGCGACGAGGGAGGGTCACGCGAGCAGTACTTC.

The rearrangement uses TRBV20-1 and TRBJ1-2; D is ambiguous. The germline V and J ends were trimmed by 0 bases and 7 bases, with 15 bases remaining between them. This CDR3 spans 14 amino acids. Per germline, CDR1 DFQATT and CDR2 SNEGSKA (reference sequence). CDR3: CSARDPAGIGGYTF. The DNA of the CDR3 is TGCAGTGCTAGAGATCCGGCCGGGATAGGTGGCTACACCTTC.

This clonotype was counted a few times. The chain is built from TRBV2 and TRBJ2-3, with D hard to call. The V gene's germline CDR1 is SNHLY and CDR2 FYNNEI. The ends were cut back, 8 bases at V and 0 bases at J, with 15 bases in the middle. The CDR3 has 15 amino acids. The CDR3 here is CASGLASASTDTQYF. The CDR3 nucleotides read TGTGCCAGCGGGTTGGCATCTGCTAGCACAGATACGCAGTATTTT.

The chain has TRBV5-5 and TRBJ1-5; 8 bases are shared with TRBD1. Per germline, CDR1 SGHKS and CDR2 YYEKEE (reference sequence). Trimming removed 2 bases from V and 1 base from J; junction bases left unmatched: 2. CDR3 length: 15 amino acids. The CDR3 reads CASSFTGGSNQPQHF. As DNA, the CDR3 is TGTGCCAGCAGCTTTACAGGGGGAAGCAATCAGCCCCAGCATTTT.

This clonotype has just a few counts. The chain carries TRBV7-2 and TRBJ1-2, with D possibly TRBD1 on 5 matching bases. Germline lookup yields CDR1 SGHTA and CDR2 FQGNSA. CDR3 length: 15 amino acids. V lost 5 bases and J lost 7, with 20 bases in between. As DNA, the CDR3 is TGTGCCAGCAGCCCAATGAGAAGGCAGGGCTTTGGCTACACCTTC. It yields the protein CASSPMRRQGFGYTF.

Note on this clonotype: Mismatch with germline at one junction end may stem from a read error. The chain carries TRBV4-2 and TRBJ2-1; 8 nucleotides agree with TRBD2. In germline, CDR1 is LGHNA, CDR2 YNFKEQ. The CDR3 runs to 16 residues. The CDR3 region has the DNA TGTGCCAGCAACCAAGGAGCGGGGGCCCTCTACAATGAGCAGTTCTTC. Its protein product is CASNQGAGALYNEQFF.

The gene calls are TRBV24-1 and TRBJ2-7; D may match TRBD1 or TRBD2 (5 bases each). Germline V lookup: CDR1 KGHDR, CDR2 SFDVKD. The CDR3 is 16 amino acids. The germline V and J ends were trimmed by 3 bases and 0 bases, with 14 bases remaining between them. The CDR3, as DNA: TGTGCCACCAGTGATCCACGGGACCGTAGCTCCTACGAGCAGTACTTC. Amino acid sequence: CATSDPRDRSSYEQYF.

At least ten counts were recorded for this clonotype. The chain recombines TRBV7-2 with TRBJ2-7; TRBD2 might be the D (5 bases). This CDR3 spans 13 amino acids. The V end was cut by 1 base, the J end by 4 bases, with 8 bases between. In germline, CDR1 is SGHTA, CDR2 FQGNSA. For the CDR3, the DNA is TGTGCCAGCAGCTTAGGCAGCGGATACGAGCAGTACTTC. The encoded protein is CASSLGSGYEQYF.

As DNA, the CDR3 is TGTGCCAGCAGCTTACTTCTCGGCGAGGTGACCAAAAACATTCAGTACTTC. Residues: CASSLLLGEVTKNIQYF. The chain is built from TRBV7-2 and TRBJ2-4; D is uncertain. The germline CDR1 and CDR2 sequences are SGHTA and FQGNSA. This CDR3 has 17 amino acids. Trimming left V 2 bases short and J 2 bases short, with 16 bases between.

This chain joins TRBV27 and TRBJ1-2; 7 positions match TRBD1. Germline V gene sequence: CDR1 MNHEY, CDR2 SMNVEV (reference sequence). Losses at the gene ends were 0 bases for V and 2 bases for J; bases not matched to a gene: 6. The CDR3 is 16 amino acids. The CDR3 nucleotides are TGTGCCAGCAGTTTATCGGGCAGGGGGGCCAACTATGGCTACACCTTC. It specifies CASSLSGRGANYGYTF.

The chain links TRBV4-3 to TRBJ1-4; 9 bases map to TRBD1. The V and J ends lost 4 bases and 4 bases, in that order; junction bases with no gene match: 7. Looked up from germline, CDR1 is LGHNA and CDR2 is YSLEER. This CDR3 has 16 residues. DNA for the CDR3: TGCGCCAGCAGCCGAGTACCGGGACAGGGTAATGAAAAACTGTTTTTT. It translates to CASSRVPGQGNEKLFF.

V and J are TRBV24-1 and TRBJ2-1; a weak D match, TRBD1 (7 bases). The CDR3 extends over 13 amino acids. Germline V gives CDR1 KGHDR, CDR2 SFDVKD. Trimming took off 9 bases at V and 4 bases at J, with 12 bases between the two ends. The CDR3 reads CATAGQPYNEQFF. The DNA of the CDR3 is TGTGCCACCGCGGGACAGCCATACAATGAGCAGTTCTTC.

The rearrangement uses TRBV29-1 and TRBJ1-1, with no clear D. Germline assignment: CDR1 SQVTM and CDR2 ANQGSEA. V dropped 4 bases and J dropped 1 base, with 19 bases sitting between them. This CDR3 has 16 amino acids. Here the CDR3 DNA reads TGCAGCGTTGTACGGGTTAAGGACCCGGAGAACACTGAAGCTTTCTTT. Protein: CSVVRVKDPENTEAFF.

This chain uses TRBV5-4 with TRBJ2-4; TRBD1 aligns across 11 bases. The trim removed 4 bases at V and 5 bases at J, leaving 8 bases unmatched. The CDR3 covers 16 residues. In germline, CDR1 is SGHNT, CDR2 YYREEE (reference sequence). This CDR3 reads CASSNRDRGFQNIQYF. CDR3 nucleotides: TGTGCCAGCAGCAACCGGGACAGGGGGTTCCAAAACATTCAGTACTTC. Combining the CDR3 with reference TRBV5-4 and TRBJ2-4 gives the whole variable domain ETGVTQSPTHLIKTRGQQVTLRCSSQSGHNTVSWYQQALGQGPQFIFQYYREEENGRGNFPPRFSGLQFPNYSSELNVNALELDDSALYLCASSNRDRGFQNIQYFGAGTRLSVL.

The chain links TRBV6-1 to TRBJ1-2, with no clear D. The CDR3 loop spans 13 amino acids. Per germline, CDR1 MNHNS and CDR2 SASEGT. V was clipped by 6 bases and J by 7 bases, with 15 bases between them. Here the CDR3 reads CASRDPSRLGYTF. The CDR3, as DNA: TGTGCCAGCAGGGACCCCTCCCGCCTTGGCTACACCTTC.

The CDR3 nucleotides read TGCAGCGTTCCAATGGACTATGGCTACACCTTC. It specifies CSVPMDYGYTF. The chain links TRBV29-1 to TRBJ1-2; D call uncertain. Germline lookup yields CDR1 SQVTM and CDR2 ANQGSEA. V lost 5 bases to trimming and J lost 3 bases, with 7 bases between them. This CDR3 is 11 amino acids long.

The CDR3 nucleotides are TGTGCCAGCAGAGAGCCCAAGGGGGCCTCCGGTTCACCCCTCCACTTT. Translating it yields CASREPKGASGSPLHF. This rearrangement joins TRBV6-2 or TRBV6-3 to TRBJ1-6; 7 bases agree with TRBD1. The CDR3 is 16 amino acids. CDR1 is MNHEY, CDR2 SVGEGT, per germline. With 6 bases clipped from V and 9 bases from J, the junction kept 14 bases outside the gene matches.

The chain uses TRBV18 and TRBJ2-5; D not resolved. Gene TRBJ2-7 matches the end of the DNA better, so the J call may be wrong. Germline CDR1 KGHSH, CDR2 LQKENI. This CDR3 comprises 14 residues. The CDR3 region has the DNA TGTGCCAGCTCACCTCCCGGGTTTGCCTACGAGCAGTACTTC. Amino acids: CASSPPGFAYEQYF.